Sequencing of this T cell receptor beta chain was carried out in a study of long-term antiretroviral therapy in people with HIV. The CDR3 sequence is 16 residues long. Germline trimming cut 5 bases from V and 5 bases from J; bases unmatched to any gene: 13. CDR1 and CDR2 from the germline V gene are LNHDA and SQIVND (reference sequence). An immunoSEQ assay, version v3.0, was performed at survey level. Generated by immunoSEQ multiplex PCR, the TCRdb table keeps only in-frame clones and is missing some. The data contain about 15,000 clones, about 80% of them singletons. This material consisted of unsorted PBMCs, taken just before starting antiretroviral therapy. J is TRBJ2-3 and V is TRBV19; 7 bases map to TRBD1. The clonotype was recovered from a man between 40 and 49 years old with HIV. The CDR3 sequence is CASSPGRIGGIDTQYF. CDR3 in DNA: TGTGCCAGTAGTCCCGGCCGAATAGGGGGCATAGATACGCAGTATTTT.